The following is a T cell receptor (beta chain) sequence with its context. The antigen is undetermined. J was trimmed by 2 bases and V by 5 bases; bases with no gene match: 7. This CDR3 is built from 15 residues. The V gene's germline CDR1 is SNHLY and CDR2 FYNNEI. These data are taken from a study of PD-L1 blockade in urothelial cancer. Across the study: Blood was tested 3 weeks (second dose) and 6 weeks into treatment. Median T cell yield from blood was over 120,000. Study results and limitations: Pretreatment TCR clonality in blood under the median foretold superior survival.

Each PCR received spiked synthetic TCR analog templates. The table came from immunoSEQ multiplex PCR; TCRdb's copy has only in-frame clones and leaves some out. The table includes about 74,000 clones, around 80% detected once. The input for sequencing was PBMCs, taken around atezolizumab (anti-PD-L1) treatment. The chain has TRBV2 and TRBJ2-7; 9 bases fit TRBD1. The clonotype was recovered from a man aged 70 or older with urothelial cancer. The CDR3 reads CASSRLGTGTYEQYF. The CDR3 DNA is TGTGCCAGCAGTCGACTGGGGACAGGGACCTACGAGCAGTACTTC. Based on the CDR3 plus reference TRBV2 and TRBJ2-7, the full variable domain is EPEVTQTPSHQVTQMGQEVILRCVPISNHLYFYWYRQILGQKVEFLVSFYNNEISEKSEIFDDQFSVERPDGSNFTLKIRSTKLEDSAMYFCASSRLGTGTYEQYFGPGTRLTVT.